This TCR beta chain was obtained from a study of vaccination and CD4 T cells after COVID-19. Whole-study context: Overlapping SARS-CoV-2, HCoV-NL63, HCoV-OC43 and HCoV-229E spike peptides were used to stimulate cells.

The CDR3 covers 15 residues. Looked up from germline, CDR1 is MDHEN and CDR2 is SYDVKM. Trimming left V 4 bases short and J 0 bases short, with 7 bases between. In the case of this clonotype: Its antigen is as yet unknown.

The Oncomine TCR Beta short-read assay was applied to DNA of cultured CD4+ T cells. Each CDR3 protein is one row after TCRdb ran MiXCR on the PCR reads. The table lists about 20,000 distinct CDR3 sequences, roughly 50% of them singletons, with about 7% in the top ten. The treatment is: approximately 11-day PBMC culture with coronavirus spike peptide pools or control peptides (ViraFEST assay). TCR sequencing followed the expansion of antigen-specific T cells with peptide pools in ViraFEST. The source of this sequence is a human donor who had recovered from COVID-19. The chain combines TRBV28 with TRBJ1-6; no reliable D call. Sequenced input: CD4+ T cells from blood, cultured in vitro. The CDR3 reads CASSSGSSYNSPLHF. The CDR3, as DNA: TGTGCCAGCAGTTCCGGGAGCTCCTATAATTCACCCCTCCACTTT. Together with reference TRBV28 and TRBJ1-6, the CDR3 gives the full variable domain: DVKVTQSSRYLVKRTGEKVFLECVQDMDHENMFWYRQDPGLGLRLIYFSYDVKMKEKGDIPEGYSVSREKKERFSLILESASTNQTSMYLCASSSGSSYNSPLHFGNGTRLTVT.